A selection of T cell receptor beta chains follows, all from one sample in a study of blood T cell repertoires in COVID-19. Only in-frame clones appear in the TCRdb table, and some are missing; sequencing was by immunoSEQ multiplex PCR. The sample shows 350,000 to 400,000 clones, 85% to 90% of them seen only once. Material: peripheral blood. The source of these receptors is a man younger than 35 with active or convalescent COVID-19. CDR3s include the opening cysteine and the closing phenylalanine or tryptophan. Each record gives: V gene, J gene, D gene, clone size, CDR3 length, CDR3 DNA, CDR3 protein. A D gene is named only where the DNA matches it firmly. Expanded clones are given a class, and other clones once, few, many or no size at all.

>TRBV6-5|TRBJ1-2|.|.|15
TGTGCCAGCAGTACGAACCGGGTCTTCAACTATGGCTACACCTTC
CASSTNRVFNYGYTF
>TRBV7-9|TRBJ2-3|.|.|12
TGTGCCAGCAGCTCCGGACAGAATACGCAGTATTTT
CASSSGQNTQYF
>TRBV19|TRBJ2-1|TRBD1|.|15
TGTGCCAGTAGTATGGGGACAGGGGCCTACAATGAGCAGTTCTTC
CASSMGTGAYNEQFF
>TRBV28|TRBJ1-4|.|.|14
TGTGCCAGCAGTTTAGGAGGAATTAATGAAAAACTGTTTTTT
CASSLGGINEKLFF
>TRBV27|TRBJ2-1|.|.|13
TGTGCCAGTGGACAGAGAGAAAACAATGAGCAGTTCTTC
CASGQRENNEQFF
>TRBV11-1|TRBJ1-2|TRBD1|.|15
TGTGCCAGCAGCTACCGGGACAGGGGGAACTATGGCTACACCTTC
CASSYRDRGNYGYTF
>TRBV19|TRBJ1-5|.|few|18
TGTGCCAGTAGTACCCCCCCTGCTCAGTCGTCCAGCAATCAGCCCCAGCATTTT
CASSTPPAQSSSNQPQHF
>TRBV2|TRBJ1-2|TRBD1|.|14
TGTGCCAGCAGCCAGGGGGTTTCTAACTATGGCTACACCTTC
CASSQGVSNYGYTF
>TRBV7-9|TRBJ2-7|.|.|11
TGTGCTTCCGGAGGGTCCCACGAGCAGTACTTC
CASGGSHEQYF
>TRBV9|TRBJ1-1|.|.|15
TGTGCCAGCAGCGTTTCCGCGACAGTGAACACTGAAGCTTTCTTT
CASSVSATVNTEAFF
>TRBV7-9|TRBJ1-1|.|.|14
TGTGCCAGCAGCTTAATGGGGGCCGACACTGAAGCTTTCTTT
CASSLMGADTEAFF
>TRBV4-2|TRBJ1-6|TRBD1|.|17
TGTGCCAGCAGCCAAGATGCATACAGGGGGCGAAATTCACCCCTCCACTTT
CASSQDAYRGRNSPLHF
>TRBV24-1|TRBJ2-2|.|once|14
TGTGCCACCAGTGATCACAGGGTCACCGGGGAGCTGTTTTTT
CATSDHRVTGELFF
>TRBV5-1|TRBJ2-1|TRBD1|.|16
TGCGCCAGCAGCACGGCCGGGACAGGGTCTTCGAATGAGCAGTTCTTC
CASSTAGTGSSNEQFF
>TRBV4-1|TRBJ2-2|.|.|13
TGCGCTTCCAGCACACTGGGCGTCGGGGAGCTGTTTTTT
CASSTLGVGELFF
>TRBV2|TRBJ2-7|.|.|15
TGTGCCAGCAGTGAAGCGTTGGCGGTCACCTACGAGCAGTACTTC
CASSEALAVTYEQYF
>TRBV19|TRBJ2-5|.|.|15
TGTGCCAGTAGTGGGCGGGCTAGCGTTCAAGAGACCCAGTACTTC
CASSGRASVQETQYF
>TRBV5-4|TRBJ2-5|.|.|13
TGTGCCAGCAGCACAATTGGGGGCGAGACCCAGTACTTC
CASSTIGGETQYF
>TRBV5-1|TRBJ2-3|TRBD2|.|18
TGCGCCAGCAGCTTGGCCGGGCCTAGCGGGCCTAGCACAGATACGCAGTATTTT
CASSLAGPSGPSTDTQYF
>TRBV27|TRBJ1-6|TRBD1|.|15
TGTGCCAGCAGTCCAACAGGGGACGGCGGTTCACCCCTCCACTTT
CASSPTGDGGSPLHF
>TRBV2|TRBJ1-4|.|.|15
TGTGCCAGCAGTGAAGGGAACAGAATCAATGAAAAACTGTTTTTT
CASSEGNRINEKLFF
>TRBV2|TRBJ1-4|.|few|17
TGTGCCAGCAGTGAAAGTATTAAACAGTTAAATAATGAAAAACTGTTTTTT
CASSESIKQLNNEKLFF
>TRBV6-5|TRBJ2-1|TRBD2|.|14
TGTGCCAGCAGCGCTAGCGGGGGTGTCAATGAGCAGTTCTTC
CASSASGGVNEQFF
>TRBV4-3|TRBJ2-3|.|.|15
TGCGCCAGCAGCCAAGGAGCAGGGGCCTCAGATACGCAGTATTTT
CASSQGAGASDTQYF
>TRBV4-1|TRBJ2-1|TRBD2|.|15
TGCGCCAGCAGCCAGGCAGCGGGGTTCTACAATGAGCAGTTCTTC
CASSQAAGFYNEQFF
>TRBV14|TRBJ1-1|.|.|15
TGTGCCAGCAGCCAAAGCCAGGGTATGAACACTGAAGCTTTCTTT
CASSQSQGMNTEAFF
>TRBV2|TRBJ1-3|.|.|13
TGTGCCAGCAAGTACAGGCATGTAAACACCATATATTTT
CASKYRHVNTIYF
>TRBV9|TRBJ1-1|.|few|15
TGTGCCAGCAGCCCAGTGGGGGGGCGCTGGACTGAAGCTTTCTTT
CASSPVGGRWTEAFF
>TRBV19|TRBJ1-5|.|few|15
TGTGCCAGTACCTATGGGGCTTCGAGCAATCAGCCCCAGCATTTT
CASTYGASSNQPQHF
>TRBV19|TRBJ1-5|.|.|15
TGTGCCAGTAGTATCAACCGGGACACCAATCAGCCCCAGCATTTT
CASSINRDTNQPQHF
>TRBV6-2/TRBV6-3|TRBJ2-3|TRBD2|.|16
TGTGCCAGCAGTTCCATCTTAGCGGGGAGCACAGATACGCAGTATTTT
CASSSILAGSTDTQYF
>TRBV4-1|TRBJ2-3|.|once|15
TGCGCCAGCAGCACCCGGGACACCAACACAGATACGCAGTATTTT
CASSTRDTNTDTQYF
>TRBV6-6|TRBJ1-3|.|.|14
TGTGCCAGCGGACCCCAGGGGACTGGAAACACCATATATTTT
CASGPQGTGNTIYF
>TRBV28|TRBJ1-5|.|.|14
TGTGCCAGCAGCCCCCGTGAGGGTTTACAGCCCCAGCATTTT
CASSPREGLQPQHF
>TRBV7-9|TRBJ1-2|.|.|14
TGTGCCAGCAGCTTACTTAACCTACTCTATGGCTACACCTTC
CASSLLNLLYGYTF
>TRBV27|TRBJ2-7|.|.|13
TGTGCCAGCAGTTCTGCGCCGACCTACGAGCAGTACTTC
CASSSAPTYEQYF
>TRBV7-9|TRBJ2-3|TRBD2|.|15
TGTGCCAGCAGCCCGGGACTAGCGCCAACAGATACGCAGTATTTT
CASSPGLAPTDTQYF
>TRBV7-3|TRBJ2-1|TRBD1|few|14
TGTGCCAGCAGCTTTGGACAGGGCCACAATGAGCAGTTCTTC
CASSFGQGHNEQFF
>TRBV24-1|TRBJ2-1|TRBD2|once|17
TGTGCCACCAGTGATTTGACTAGCGGGAGCCCCAGCGATGAGCAGTTCTTC
CATSDLTSGSPSDEQFF
>TRBV12-3/TRBV12-4|TRBJ1-5|.|.|13
TGTGCCAGCAGTCAGGGGACGTCTTTTATTGAGCATTTT
CASSQGTSFIEHF
>TRBV27|TRBJ2-5|TRBD2|once|18
TGTGCCAGCAGTTCCTCCCGCGGTCTAGCGGGGTTCCAAGAGACCCAGTACTTC
CASSSSRGLAGFQETQYF
>TRBV28|TRBJ1-2|.|.|14
TGTGCCAGCAGCGCCGGACAGCTTTACTATGGCTACACCTTC
CASSAGQLYYGYTF
>TRBV7-9|TRBJ1-4|.|.|15
TGTGCCAGCAGCTTAGGAACAGAACGGGGGGAAAAACTGTTTTTT
CASSLGTERGEKLFF
>TRBV27|TRBJ1-4|.|once|14
TGTGCCAGCAGTCCAGGGAGGGGAAATGAAAAACTGTTTTTT
CASSPGRGNEKLFF
>TRBV18|TRBJ1-1|TRBD1|.|11
TGTGCCAGCACCGAGACAGGGGAAACTTTCTTT
CASTETGETFF
>TRBV19|TRBJ2-6|TRBD1|.|17
TGTGCCAGTAGTATCGGGACAGGTTCCTCTGGGGCCAACGTCCTGACTTTC
CASSIGTGSSGANVLTF
>TRBV28|TRBJ2-1|.|once|14
TGTGCCAGCAGTGAGCGGGTCTCCTACAATGAGCAGTTCTTC
CASSERVSYNEQFF
>TRBV28|TRBJ1-5|.|.|13
TGTGCCAGCGGAATCCTTGAGGATCAGCCCCAGCATTTT
CASGILEDQPQHF
>TRBV7-9|TRBJ2-1|.|.|14
TGTGCCAGCACCACACTACCTACCCCCCATGAGCAGTTCTTC
CASTTLPTPHEQFF
>TRBV19|TRBJ2-5|TRBD2|.|16
TGTGCCAGTAGTATACGACTAGCGGGACATCAAGAGACCCAGTACTTC
CASSIRLAGHQETQYF
>TRBV28|TRBJ2-5|TRBD2|.|15
TGTGCCAGCAGTTTTGGACTAGCGGGAGCGTATGCCCAGTACTTC
CASSFGLAGAYAQYF
>TRBV6-5|TRBJ1-4|.|.|15
TGTGCCAGCAGTCCCAGTGGCAGGGTCGGTGAAAAACTGTTTTTT
CASSPSGRVGEKLFF
>TRBV14|TRBJ1-1|.|.|16
TGTGCCAGCAGCCAAGGAAACAGGTACCTAAACACTGAAGCTTTCTTT
CASSQGNRYLNTEAFF
>TRBV19|TRBJ2-7|.|once|14
TGTGCCAGTAGTTCTTACAGGAATAACTACGAGCAGTACTTC
CASSSYRNNYEQYF
>TRBV5-5|TRBJ1-5|.|.|15
TGTGCCAGCAGCTCACAGGGTTTGGGCAATCAGCCCCAGCATTTT
CASSSQGLGNQPQHF